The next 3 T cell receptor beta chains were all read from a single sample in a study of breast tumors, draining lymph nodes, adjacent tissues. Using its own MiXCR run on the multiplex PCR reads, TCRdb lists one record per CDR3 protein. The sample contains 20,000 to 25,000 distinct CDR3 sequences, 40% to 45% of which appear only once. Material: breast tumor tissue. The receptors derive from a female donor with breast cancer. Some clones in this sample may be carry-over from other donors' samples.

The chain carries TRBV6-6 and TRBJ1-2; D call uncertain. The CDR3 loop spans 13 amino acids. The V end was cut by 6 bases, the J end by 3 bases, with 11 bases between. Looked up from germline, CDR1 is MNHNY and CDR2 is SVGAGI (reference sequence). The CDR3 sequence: CASRSQKDYGYTF. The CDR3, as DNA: TGTGCCAGCAGATCACAGAAAGACTATGGCTACACCTTC.

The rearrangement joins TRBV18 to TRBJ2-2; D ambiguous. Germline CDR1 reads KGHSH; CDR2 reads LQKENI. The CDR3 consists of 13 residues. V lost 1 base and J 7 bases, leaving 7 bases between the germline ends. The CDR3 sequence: CASSPRLLGELFF. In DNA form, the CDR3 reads TGTGCCAGCTCACCACGTCTTCTCGGGGAGCTGTTTTTT.

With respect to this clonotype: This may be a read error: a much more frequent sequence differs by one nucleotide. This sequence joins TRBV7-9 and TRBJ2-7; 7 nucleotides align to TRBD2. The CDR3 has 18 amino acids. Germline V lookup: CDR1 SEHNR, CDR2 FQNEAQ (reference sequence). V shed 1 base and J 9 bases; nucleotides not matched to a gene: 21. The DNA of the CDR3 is TGTGCCAGCAGCTTAGTAGCGCCCGGGTGGCGGGGGAACCCCGGGCAGTACTTC. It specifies CASSLVAPGWRGNPGQYF.